This TCR beta chain was sequenced for a study of blood T cell repertoires in COVID-19. Study context: Samples taken during acute and convalescent COVID-19 were collected in the United States, Italy and Spain.

As originally analysed: Estimation of nucleated cell counts was performed using reference gene primer amplification. Some clones are missing from TCRdb's copy, which holds only in-frame ones; the method was immunoSEQ multiplex PCR. V, J and clone size are taken as reported in that table, and D and trimming were inferred from the DNA itself. In the table there are fewer than 350,000 clones, nearly 90% of which are singletons. Trimming took 4 bases from V and 1 from J, leaving 10 bases between them. The V gene's germline CDR1 is SQVTM and CDR2 ANQGSEA. The CDR3 is 14 residues long. This clone came up once. Residents of 20 to 25 US areas, aged about 18 to 95 years, made up the participants.

The origin of this receptor is a woman aged 18-30 years with acute COVID-19. Sequenced sample: PBMCs or T cells enriched from blood (not recorded which). J is TRBJ1-4 and V is TRBV29-1; D is unresolved. The CDR3 region is CSVVPTGTNEKLFF. DNA of the CDR3: TGCAGCGTTGTCCCTACGGGAACTAATGAAAAACTGTTTTTT.